The TCR beta chain under discussion was sequenced for a study of beta chain features in type 1 diabetes. As every portion of the isolated RNA was reverse transcribed, the sequencing read expressed TCRB transcripts. Method: immunoSEQ multiplex PCR; TCRdb's copy keeps in-frame clones and lacks some. The profile shows roughly 330,000 clones, about 14% of them singletons. CDR1 is GTSNPN, CDR2 SVGIG, per germline (reference sequence). The CDR3 consists of 14 residues. V was trimmed by 1 base and J by 1 base, leaving 8 bases between them. Remarks on this clone: Its target is not known.

Points from the study as a whole: TCRB CDR3s from Type 1 diabetes patients were moderately but significantly shorter in all four CD4+ subsets. Patients with type 1 diabetes showed fewer VDJ junction insertions and more deletions.

The genes are TRBV30 and TRBJ2-4; no reliable D call. What was sequenced was naive CD4+ T cells from blood. This receptor was taken from a woman under 30 with type 1 diabetes. CDR3 DNA: TGTGCCTGGAGTGGGAGTAGGGCCAAAAACATTCAGTACTTC. This translates into CAWSGSRAKNIQYF.